Below, one T cell receptor (beta chain) is given with its context. The target antigen is unknown. One end of the junction does not line up with germline, which may come from a read error. Germline-derived CDR1 and CDR2 are LGHNA and YSLEER. CDR3 length equals 16 residues. The data originate from a study of tumor-infiltrating lymphocytes in primary liver carcinoma. Across the study: Tumor staging was T1-T3 N0M0; sizes spanned about 4.2 to 10 cm across.

Whole-study results and caveats: Tumor tissue displayed a significantly greater top-250-clone fraction than blood (p = 0.039). Pairs comparing tumor with adjacent tissue or blood overlapped less than pairs drawn from tumor regions.

Total RNA amounting to around 540 ng was the source from which TCR beta cDNA was made with a constant-region primer. Libraries covering TCR beta were generated through three nested multiplex PCR rounds (using a slightly modified ARM-PCR). The study ran its first two PCR rounds for around 10 cycles each, using TRBV1-TRBV30 forward primers and a C-beta reverse primer. TCRdb reanalysed the multiplex PCR reads using MiXCR and keeps one entry per CDR3 protein. The sample lists about 20,000 distinct CDR3 sequences, around 76% occurring once. Both RNA and DNA were isolated together from roughly 20-30 mg of bulk tissue that had not been sorted.

This TCR derives from a man aged 35 to 55 with primary liver carcinoma and hepatitis B virus infection. The sequenced sample was liver tumor tissue from sampling region 1. Subset defined: tumor region T1, superior pole. The chain links TRBV4-3 to TRBJ2-1; D not certain. The CDR3 sequence is CASSQDRVNTYNEQFF. The CDR3 nucleotides read TGCGCCAGCAGTCAAGATAGGGTAAACACCTACAATGAGCAGTTCTTC.